This entry lists 9 T cell receptor beta chains sequenced from one sample in a study of type 1 regulatory T cells (dated by TCRdb to the early 2020s). For sequencing, an Illumina MiSeq was employed. TCRdb cleaned the public reads at Q25 with fastp, built clones with MiXCR and kept in-frame beta chains. Merged by CDR3 protein, the rows form single entries marked with the most common genes and DNA. Present in this sample are approximately 23,000 distinct CDR3 sequences, about two thirds of which were seen just once. The ten largest clonotypes hold 12% to 15% of the sample. No antigen has been identified for these receptors. Material: cultured T cells, either the whole culture or a sorted T cell fraction (not recorded which). The cell subset or site label on this specimen signifies: Tr1-enriched cell product generated in vitro against host alloantigens. The receptors here all came from a human donor in good health.

The chain carries TRBV4-1 and TRBJ2-3, with a weak D call TRBD2 (5 bases). Germline V gene lookup returns CDR1 MGHRA and CDR2 YSYEKL. CDR3 length equals 16 residues. Deletions cut 4 bases from V and 0 bases from J, with 14 bases between. CDR3 region: CASSREVRTSTDTQYF. The CDR3 DNA reads as TGCGCCAGCAGCCGAGAGGTGAGGACTAGCACAGATACGCAGTATTTT.

A few counts support this clonotype. The rearrangement links TRBV7-2 to TRBJ2-5; 9 bases map to TRBD2. This CDR3 contains 16 residues. The germline gives CDR1 SGHTA, CDR2 FQGNSA. Trimming at V came to 1 base and at J to 4 bases, leaving 7 bases not matched to a gene. The CDR3 nucleotides are TGTGCCAGCAGCTTAGTACTTGGCGGGGGGGGAGAGACCCAGTACTTC. This gives the protein CASSLVLGGGGETQYF. The whole variable domain, remainder taken from reference TRBV7-2 and TRBJ2-5, is GAGVSQSPSNKVTEKGKDVELRCDPISGHTALYWYRQSLGQGLEFLIYFQGNSAPDKSGLPSDRFSAERTGGSVSTLTIQRTQQEDSAVYLCASSLVLGGGGETQYFGPGTRLLVL.

The chain couples TRBV12-3 or TRBV12-4 to TRBJ1-1; D is possibly TRBD1 (5 bases). The CDR3 spans 15 residues. Trimming removed 0 bases at V and 4 bases at J, with 12 bases between. CDR3 sequence: CASSLAQGWATEAFF. CDR3 coding DNA: TGTGCCAGCAGTTTAGCGCAGGGATGGGCCACTGAAGCTTTCTTT.

The gene calls are TRBV6-5 and TRBJ2-3; 7 positions match TRBD1. Germline values: CDR1 MNHEY, CDR2 SVGAGI. V gave up 2 bases and J gave up 6 bases; unmatched junction bases: 11. The length of the CDR3 is 16 residues. The CDR3 nucleotides are TGTGCCAGCAGTTACCAAACAGGGGCGGTGGGGGATACGCAGTATTTT. Translation: CASSYQTGAVGDTQYF.

The chain links TRBV5-1 to TRBJ2-2; D may be TRBD2 (7 bases). The CDR3 contains 16 residues. CDR1 and CDR2 from the germline V gene are SGHRS and YFSETQ. Trimming took off 0 bases at V and 5 bases at J, with 14 bases between the two ends. The DNA for the CDR3 is TGCGCCAGCAGCTTGGATACGGGGGGCCGGACCGGGGAGCTGTTTTTT. Protein: CASSLDTGGRTGELFF.

J is TRBJ1-5 and V is TRBV7-9, with TRBD1 matching over 9 bases. The V gene end was trimmed by 4 bases and the J gene end by 4 bases; junction bases not matched to a gene: 5. The germline CDR1 and CDR2 sequences are SEHNR and FQNEAQ (reference sequence). There are 15 residues in the CDR3. The CDR3 coding sequence is TGTGCCAGCAGCTCAACCGGGACAGGGAATCAGCCCCAGCATTTT. It is translated as CASSSTGTGNQPQHF.

V gene TRBV11-1 combines with J gene TRBJ2-5, with TRBD2 matching over 13 bases. V trimming: 5 bases; J trimming: 0 bases; junction bases outside the gene matches: 9. The CDR3 length is 18 residues. Germline V CDR1 and CDR2: SGHAT, FQDESV (reference sequence). CDR3 DNA sequence: TGTGCCAGCAGCCATTGGACTAGCGGGGGACCGTACCAAGAGACCCAGTACTTC. Residues: CASSHWTSGGPYQETQYF.

The chain joins TRBV20-1 to TRBJ2-4; D unresolved. In germline, CDR1 is DFQATT, CDR2 SNEGSKA (reference sequence). The length of the CDR3 is 14 residues. V gave up 0 bases and J gave up 0 bases, with 6 bases separating them. The CDR3: CSARDVLAKNIQYF. The CDR3 bases are TGCAGTGCTAGAGACGTCTTAGCCAAAAACATTCAGTACTTC.

V usage is TRBV5-1 and J usage is TRBJ2-7; tentatively, D is TRBD1 (6 bases). Germline-derived CDR1 and CDR2 are SGHRS and YFSETQ. Trimming stripped 4 bases from V and 1 base from J, with 9 bases between. The CDR3 has 13 amino acids. DNA for the CDR3: TGCGCCAGCAGCCGAGGACAGTCCTACGAGCAGTACTTC. As protein: CASSRGQSYEQYF.